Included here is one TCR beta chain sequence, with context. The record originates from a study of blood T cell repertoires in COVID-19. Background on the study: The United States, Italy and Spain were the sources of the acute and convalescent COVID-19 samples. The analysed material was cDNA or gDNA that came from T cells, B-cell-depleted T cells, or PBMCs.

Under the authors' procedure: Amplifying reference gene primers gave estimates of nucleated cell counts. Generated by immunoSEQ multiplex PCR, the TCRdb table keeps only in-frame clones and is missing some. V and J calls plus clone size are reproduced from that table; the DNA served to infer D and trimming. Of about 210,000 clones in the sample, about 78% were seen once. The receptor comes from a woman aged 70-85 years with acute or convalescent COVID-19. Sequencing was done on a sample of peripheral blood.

The DNA of the CDR3 is TGTGCCAGCAGCCTCGACAGGGTTAATGAAAAACTGTTTTTT. Its translation: CASSLDRVNEKLFF. This chain uses TRBV6-5 with TRBJ1-4; 7 bases fit TRBD1. Germline V gives CDR1 MNHEY, CDR2 SVGAGI. The CDR3 has 14 residues. Trimming at V came to 6 bases and at J to 4 bases, leaving 5 bases not matched to a gene.